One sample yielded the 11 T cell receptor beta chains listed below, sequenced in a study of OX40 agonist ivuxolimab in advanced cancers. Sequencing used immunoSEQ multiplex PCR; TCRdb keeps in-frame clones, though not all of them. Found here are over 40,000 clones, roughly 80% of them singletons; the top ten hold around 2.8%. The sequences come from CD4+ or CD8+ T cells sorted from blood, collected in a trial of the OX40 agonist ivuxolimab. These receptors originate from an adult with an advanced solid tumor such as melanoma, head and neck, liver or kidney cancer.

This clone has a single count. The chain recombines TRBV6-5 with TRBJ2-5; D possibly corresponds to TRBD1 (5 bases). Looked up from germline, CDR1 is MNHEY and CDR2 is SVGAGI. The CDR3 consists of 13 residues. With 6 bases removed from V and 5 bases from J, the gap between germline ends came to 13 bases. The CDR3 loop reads CASRLGVWETQYF. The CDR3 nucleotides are TGTGCCAGCAGGCTAGGGGTTTGGGAGACCCAGTACTTC.

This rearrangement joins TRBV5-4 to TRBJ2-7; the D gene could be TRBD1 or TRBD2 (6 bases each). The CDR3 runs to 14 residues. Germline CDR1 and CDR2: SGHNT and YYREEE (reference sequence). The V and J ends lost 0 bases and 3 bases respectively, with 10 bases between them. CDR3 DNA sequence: TGTGCCAGCAGCTTGGCCGGAGGGGGCTACGAGCAGTACTTC. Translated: CASSLAGGGYEQYF.

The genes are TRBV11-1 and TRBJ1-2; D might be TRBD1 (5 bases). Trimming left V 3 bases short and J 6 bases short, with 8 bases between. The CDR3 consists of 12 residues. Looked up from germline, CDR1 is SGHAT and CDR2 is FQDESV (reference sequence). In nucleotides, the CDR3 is TGTGCCAGCAGCTTGGGACGCGATGGCTACACCTTC. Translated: CASSLGRDGYTF.

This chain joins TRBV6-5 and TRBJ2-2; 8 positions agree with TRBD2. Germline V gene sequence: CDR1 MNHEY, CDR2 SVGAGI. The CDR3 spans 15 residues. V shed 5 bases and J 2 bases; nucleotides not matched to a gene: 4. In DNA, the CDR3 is TGTGCCAGCAGTCGGACTAGCCTAAACACCGGGGAGCTGTTTTTT. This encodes CASSRTSLNTGELFF.

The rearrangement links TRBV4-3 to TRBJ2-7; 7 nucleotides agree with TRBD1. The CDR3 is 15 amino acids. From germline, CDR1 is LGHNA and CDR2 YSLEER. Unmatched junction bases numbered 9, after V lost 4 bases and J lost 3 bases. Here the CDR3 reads CASSLTRQGFYEQYF. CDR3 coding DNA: TGCGCCAGCAGCCTTACGAGACAGGGATTCTACGAGCAGTACTTC.

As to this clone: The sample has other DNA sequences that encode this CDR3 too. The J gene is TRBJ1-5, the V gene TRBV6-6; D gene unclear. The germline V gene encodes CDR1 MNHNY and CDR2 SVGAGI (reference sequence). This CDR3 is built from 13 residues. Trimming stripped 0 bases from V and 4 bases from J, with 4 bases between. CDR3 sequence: CASSYSENQPQHF. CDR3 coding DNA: TGTGCCAGCAGTTACTCGGAAAATCAGCCCCAGCATTTT.

CDR3 bases: TGTGCCATCAGTGAGTCGTTTTATGAGCAGTTCTTC. It yields the protein CAISESFYEQFF. V is TRBV10-3 and J is TRBJ2-1; D remains unclear. The germline V and J ends were trimmed by 0 bases and 8 bases, with 5 bases remaining between them. The CDR3 runs to 12 residues. Per germline, CDR1 ENHRY and CDR2 SYGVKD.

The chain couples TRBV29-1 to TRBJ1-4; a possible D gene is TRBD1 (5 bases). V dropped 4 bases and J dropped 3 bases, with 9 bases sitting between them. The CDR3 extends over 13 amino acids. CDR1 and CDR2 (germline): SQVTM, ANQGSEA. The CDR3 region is CSVGGESNEKLFF. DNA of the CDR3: TGCAGCGTTGGGGGCGAATCTAATGAAAAACTGTTTTTT.

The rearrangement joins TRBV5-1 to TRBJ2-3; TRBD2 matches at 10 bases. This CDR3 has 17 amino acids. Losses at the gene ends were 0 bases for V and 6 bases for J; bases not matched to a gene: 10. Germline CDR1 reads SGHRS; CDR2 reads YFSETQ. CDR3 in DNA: TGCGCCAGCAGCTTGGCTCCTGCTAGCGGGGGTGAGGATACGCAGTATTTT. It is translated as CASSLAPASGGEDTQYF.

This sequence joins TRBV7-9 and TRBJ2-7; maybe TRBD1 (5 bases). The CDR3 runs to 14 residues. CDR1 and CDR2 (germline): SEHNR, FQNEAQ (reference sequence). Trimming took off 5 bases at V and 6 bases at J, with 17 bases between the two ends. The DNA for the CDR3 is TGTGCCAGCAGCCGCGACAGCCTTGTTGGCGAGCAGTACTTC. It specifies CASSRDSLVGEQYF.

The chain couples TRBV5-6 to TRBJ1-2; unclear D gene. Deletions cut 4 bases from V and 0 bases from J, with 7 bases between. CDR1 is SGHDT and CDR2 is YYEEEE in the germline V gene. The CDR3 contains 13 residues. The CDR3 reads CASSRRANYGYTF. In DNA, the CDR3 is TGTGCCAGCAGCCGACGAGCTAACTATGGCTACACCTTC.